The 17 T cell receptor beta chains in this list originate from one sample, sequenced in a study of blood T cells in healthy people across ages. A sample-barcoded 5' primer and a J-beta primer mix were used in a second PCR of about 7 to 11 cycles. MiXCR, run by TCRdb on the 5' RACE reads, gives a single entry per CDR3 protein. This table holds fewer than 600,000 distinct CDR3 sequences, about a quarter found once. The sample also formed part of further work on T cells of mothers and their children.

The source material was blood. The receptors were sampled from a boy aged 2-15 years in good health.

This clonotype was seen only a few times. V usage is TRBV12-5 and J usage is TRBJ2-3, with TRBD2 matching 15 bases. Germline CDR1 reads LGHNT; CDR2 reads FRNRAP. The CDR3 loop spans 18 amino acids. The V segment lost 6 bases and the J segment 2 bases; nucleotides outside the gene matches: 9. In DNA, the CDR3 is TGTGCTAGTGGGGCAGGGACTAGCGGGGGGTTCGTCACAGATACGCAGTATTTT. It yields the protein CASGAGTSGGFVTDTQYF.

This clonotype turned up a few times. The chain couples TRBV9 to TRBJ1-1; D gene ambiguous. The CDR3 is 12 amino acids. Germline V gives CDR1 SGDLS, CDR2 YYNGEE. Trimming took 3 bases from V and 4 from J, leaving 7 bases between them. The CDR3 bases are TGTGCCAGCAGCGGTAAGACCACTGAAGCTTTCTTT. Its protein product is CASSGKTTEAFF. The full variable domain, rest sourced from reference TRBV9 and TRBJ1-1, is DSGVTQTPKHLITATGQRVTLRCSPRSGDLSVYWYQQSLDQGLQFLIQYYNGEERAKGNILERFSAQQFPDLHSELNLSSLELGDSALYFCASSGKTTEAFFGQGTRLTVV.

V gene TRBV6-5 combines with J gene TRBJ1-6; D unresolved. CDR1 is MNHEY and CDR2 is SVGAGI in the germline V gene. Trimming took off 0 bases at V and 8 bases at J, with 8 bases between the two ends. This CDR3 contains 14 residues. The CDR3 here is CASSYSRRDSPLHF. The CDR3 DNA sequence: TGTGCCAGCAGTTACTCGAGACGGGATTCACCCCTCCACTTT.

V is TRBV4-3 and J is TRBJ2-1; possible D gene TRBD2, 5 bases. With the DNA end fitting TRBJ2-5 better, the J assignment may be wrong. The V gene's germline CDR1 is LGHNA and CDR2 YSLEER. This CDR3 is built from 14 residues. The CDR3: CASSQERVMGTQYF. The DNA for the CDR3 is TGCGCCAGCAGCCAAGAGAGGGTGATGGGGACCCAGTACTTC.

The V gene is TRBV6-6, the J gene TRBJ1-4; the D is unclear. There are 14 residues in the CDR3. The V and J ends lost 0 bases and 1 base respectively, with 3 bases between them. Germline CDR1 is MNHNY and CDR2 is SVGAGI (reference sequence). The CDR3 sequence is CASSYSGTNEKLFF. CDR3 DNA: TGTGCCAGCAGTTACTCGGGAACTAATGAAAAACTGTTTTTT.

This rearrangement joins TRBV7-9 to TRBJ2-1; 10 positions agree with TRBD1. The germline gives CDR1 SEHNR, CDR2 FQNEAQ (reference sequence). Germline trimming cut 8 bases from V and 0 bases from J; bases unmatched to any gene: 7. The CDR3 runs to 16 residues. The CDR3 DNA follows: TGTGCCAGCGGGGGGACAGGGGCGAACTCCTACAATGAGCAGTTCTTC. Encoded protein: CASGGTGANSYNEQFF. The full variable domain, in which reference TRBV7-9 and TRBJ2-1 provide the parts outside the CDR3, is DTGVSQNPRHKITKRGQNVTFRCDPISEHNRLYWYRQTLGQGPEFLTYFQNEAQLEKSRLLSDRFSAERPKGSFSTLEIQRTEQGDSAMYLCASGGTGANSYNEQFFGPGTRLTVL.

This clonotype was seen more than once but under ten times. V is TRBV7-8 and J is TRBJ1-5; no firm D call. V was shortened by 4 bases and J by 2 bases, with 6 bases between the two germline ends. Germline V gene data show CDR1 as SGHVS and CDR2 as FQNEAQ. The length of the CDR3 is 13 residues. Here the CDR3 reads CASSSEGNQPQHF. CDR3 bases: TGTGCCAGCAGCTCAGAGGGCAATCAGCCCCAGCATTTT.

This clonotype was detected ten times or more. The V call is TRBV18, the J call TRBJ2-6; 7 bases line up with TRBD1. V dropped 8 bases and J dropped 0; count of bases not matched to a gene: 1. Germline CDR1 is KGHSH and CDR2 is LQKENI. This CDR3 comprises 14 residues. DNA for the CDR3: TGTGCCAGCCAGGGGGACTCTGGGGCCAACGTCCTGACTTTC. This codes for CASQGDSGANVLTF. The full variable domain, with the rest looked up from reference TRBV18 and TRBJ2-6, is NAGVMQNPRHLVRRRGQEARLRCSPMKGHSHVYWYRQLPEEGLKFMVYLQKENIIDESGMPKERFSAEFPKEGPSILRIQQVVRGDSAAYFCASQGDSGANVLTFGAGSRLTVL.

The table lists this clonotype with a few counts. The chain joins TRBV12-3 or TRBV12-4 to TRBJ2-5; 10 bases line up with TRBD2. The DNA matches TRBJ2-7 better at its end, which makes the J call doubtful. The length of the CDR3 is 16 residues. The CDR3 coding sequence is TGTGCCAGCAGCCCCAGTGGTAGCGGGGGGTCCTACGAGCAGTACTTC. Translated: CASSPSGSGGSYEQYF.

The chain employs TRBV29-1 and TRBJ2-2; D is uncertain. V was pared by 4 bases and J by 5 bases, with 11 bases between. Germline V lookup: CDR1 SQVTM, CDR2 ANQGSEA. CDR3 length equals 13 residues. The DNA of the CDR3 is TGCAGCGTTGGAGGAGTGGCGACCGGGGAGCTGTTTTTT. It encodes CSVGGVATGELFF.

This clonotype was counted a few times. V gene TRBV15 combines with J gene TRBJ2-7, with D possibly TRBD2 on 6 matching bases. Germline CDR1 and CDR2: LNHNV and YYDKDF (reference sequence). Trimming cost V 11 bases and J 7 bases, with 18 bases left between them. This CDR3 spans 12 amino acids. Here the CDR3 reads CASRGASGEQYF. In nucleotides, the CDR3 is TGTGCCTCCCGCGGGGCATCGGGTGAGCAGTACTTC. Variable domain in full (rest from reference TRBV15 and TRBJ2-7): DAMVIQNPRYQVTQFGKPVTLSCSQTLNHNVMYWYQQKSSQAPKLLFHYYDKDFNNEADTPDNFQSRRPNTSFCFLDIRSPGLGDTAMYLCASRGASGEQYFGPGTRLTVT.

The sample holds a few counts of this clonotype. CDR3 DNA sequence: TGCAGTGCCGAGCCTACTGGCTACAATGAGCAGTTCTTC. This encodes CSAEPTGYNEQFF. The rearrangement links TRBV20-1 to TRBJ2-5, with D unclear. Near its end, the DNA agrees better with TRBJ2-1, so the J call may be wrong. CDR1 is DFQATT and CDR2 is SNEGSKA in the germline V gene (reference sequence). The CDR3 loop spans 13 amino acids.

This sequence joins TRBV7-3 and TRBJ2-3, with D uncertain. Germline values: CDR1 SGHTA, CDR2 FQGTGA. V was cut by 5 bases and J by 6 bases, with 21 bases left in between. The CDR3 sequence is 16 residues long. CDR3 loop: CASSRDFHRYGDTQYF. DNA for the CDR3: TGTGCCAGCAGCCGAGATTTTCACAGATACGGTGATACGCAGTATTTT.

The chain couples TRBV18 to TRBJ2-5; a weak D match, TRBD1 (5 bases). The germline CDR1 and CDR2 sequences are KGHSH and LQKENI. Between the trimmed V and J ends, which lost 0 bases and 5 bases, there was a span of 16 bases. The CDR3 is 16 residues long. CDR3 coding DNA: TGTGCCAGCTCACCACCGAGTGGTGGGCAGGGTGAGACCCAGTACTTC. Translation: CASSPPSGGQGETQYF.

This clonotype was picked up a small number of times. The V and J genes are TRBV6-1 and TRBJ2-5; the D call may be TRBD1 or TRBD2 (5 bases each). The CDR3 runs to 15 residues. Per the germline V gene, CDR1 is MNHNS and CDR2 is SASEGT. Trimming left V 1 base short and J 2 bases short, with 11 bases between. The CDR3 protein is CASSEGGTLQETQYF. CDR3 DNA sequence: TGTGCCAGCAGTGAAGGGGGGACCCTACAAGAGACCCAGTACTTC.

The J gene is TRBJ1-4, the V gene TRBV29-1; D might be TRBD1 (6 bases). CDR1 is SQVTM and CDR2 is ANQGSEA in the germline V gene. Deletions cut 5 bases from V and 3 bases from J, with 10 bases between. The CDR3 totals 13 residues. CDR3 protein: CSVQGHPNEKLFF. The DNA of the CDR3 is TGCAGCGTTCAGGGACACCCTAATGAAAAACTGTTTTTT.

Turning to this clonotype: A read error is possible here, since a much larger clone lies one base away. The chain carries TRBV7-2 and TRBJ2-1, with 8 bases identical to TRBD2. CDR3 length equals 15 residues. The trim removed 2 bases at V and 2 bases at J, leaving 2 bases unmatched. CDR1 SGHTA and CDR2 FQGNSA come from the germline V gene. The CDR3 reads CASSLSGSPYNEQFF. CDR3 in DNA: TGTGCCAGCAGCTTAAGCGGGAGCCCCTACAATGAGCAGTTCTTC.